The rows below give T cell receptor beta chains drawn from one sample of a study of vaccination and CD4 T cells after COVID-19. These receptors lack a known antigen. TCRdb re-called the PCR reads with MiXCR, one entry per CDR3 protein. The sample shows around 26,000 distinct CDR3 sequences, 40% of them seen only once. The sample comprised CD4+ T cells from blood, cultured in vitro. These receptor sequences come from a human donor who had recovered from COVID-19. Both conserved end residues are trimmed from each CDR3. Fields, in order: CDR3 length, D gene, V gene, J gene, CDR3 protein. A D gene is named only where the DNA matches it firmly.

10	TRBD1	TRBV6-9	TRBJ1-1	ASSPTGNRAF
13	TRBD1	TRBV19	TRBJ1-5	ASTGGDRVNQPQH
11	NA	TRBV10-3	TRBJ1-5	AISESMDQPQH
10	NA	TRBV10-1	TRBJ2-7	ASMSSSYEQY
15	NA	TRBV2	TRBJ1-6	ASSVPPGAPDNSPLH
14	NA	TRBV10-3	TRBJ1-3	AISESGGTTGNTIY
14	TRBD2	TRBV7-2	TRBJ2-3	ASSFGRLAGTDTQY
11	NA	TRBV21-1	TRBJ2-7	ASSTGVGLEQY
9	NA	TRBV12-3/TRBV12-4	TRBJ1-1	ASSLGLEAF
12	TRBD1	TRBV5-4	TRBJ2-7	ASSRGDRAYEQY
11	NA	TRBV20-1	TRBJ1-1	SARIGRGTEAS
13	TRBD1	TRBV5-1	TRBJ1-1	ASSDLAGGNTEAF
13	NA	TRBV5-1	TRBJ2-3	AGSTDRPSTDTQY
13	NA	TRBV20-1	TRBJ2-2	SASPPRQLTGELF
15	NA	TRBV7-2	TRBJ2-1	ASSLAEVSGSYNEQF
13	NA	TRBV7-9	TRBJ2-1	ASSLRGPPINEQF
10	NA	TRBV18	TRBJ1-2	ASSPRQDGYT
9	NA	TRBV20-1	TRBJ1-4	SARGGEKLF